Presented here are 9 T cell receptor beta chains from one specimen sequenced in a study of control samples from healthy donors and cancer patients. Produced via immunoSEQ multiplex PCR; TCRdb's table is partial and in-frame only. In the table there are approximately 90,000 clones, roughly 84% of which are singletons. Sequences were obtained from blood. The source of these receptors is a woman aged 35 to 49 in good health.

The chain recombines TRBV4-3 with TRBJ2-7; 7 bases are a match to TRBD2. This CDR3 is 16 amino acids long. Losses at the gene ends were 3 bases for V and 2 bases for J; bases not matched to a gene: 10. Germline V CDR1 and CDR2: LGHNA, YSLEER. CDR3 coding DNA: TGCGCCAGCAGCCAGGGACTAACTACCCGCCCCTACGAGCAGTACTTC. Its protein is CASSQGLTTRPYEQYF.

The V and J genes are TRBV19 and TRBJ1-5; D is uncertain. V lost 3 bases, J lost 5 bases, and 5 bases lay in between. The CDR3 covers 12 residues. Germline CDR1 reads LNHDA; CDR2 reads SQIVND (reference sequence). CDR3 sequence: CASSIKDQPQHF. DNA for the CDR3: TGTGCCAGTAGTATTAAGGATCAGCCCCAGCATTTT.

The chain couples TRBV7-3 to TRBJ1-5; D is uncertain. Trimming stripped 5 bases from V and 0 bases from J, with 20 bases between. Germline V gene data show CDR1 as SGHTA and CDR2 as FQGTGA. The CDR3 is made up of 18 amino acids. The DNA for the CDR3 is TGTGCCAGCAGCCAACCGCGGCACGACAAGCATAGCAATCAGCCCCAGCATTTT. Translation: CASSQPRHDKHSNQPQHF.

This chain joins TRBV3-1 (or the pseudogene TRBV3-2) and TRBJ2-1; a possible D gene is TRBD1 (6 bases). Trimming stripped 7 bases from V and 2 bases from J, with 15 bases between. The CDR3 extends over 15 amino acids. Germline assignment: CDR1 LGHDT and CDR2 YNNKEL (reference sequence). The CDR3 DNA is TGTGCCAGCACGATTCAGGGGAACCCCTACAATGAGCAGTTCTTC. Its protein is CASTIQGNPYNEQFF.

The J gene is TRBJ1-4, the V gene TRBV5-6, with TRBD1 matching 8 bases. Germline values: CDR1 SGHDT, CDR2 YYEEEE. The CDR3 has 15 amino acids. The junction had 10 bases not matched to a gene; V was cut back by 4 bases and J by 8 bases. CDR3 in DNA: TGTGCCAGCAGCACAGACAGGGGCCGGGGCGAAAAACTGTTTTTT. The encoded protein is CASSTDRGRGEKLFF.

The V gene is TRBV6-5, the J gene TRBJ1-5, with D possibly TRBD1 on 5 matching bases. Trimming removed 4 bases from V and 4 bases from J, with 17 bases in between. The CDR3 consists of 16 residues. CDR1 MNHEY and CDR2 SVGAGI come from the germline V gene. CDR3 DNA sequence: TGTGCCAGCAGTTCATCAGGGCCCTCACCTAATCAGCCCCAGCATTTT. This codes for CASSSSGPSPNQPQHF.

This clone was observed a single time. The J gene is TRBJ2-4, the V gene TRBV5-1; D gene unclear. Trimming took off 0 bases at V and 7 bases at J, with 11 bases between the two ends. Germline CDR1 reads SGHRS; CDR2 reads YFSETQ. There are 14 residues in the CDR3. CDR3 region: CASSLGGVRNIQYF. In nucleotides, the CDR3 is TGCGCCAGCAGCTTGGGCGGAGTGAGGAACATTCAGTACTTC.

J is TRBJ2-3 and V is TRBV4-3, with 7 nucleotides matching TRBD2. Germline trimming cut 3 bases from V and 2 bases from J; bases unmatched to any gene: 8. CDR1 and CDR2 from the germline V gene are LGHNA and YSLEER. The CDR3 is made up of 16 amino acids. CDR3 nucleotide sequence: TGCGCCAGCAGCCAGGGTTCTAGCGGAGTCACAGATACGCAGTATTTT. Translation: CASSQGSSGVTDTQYF.

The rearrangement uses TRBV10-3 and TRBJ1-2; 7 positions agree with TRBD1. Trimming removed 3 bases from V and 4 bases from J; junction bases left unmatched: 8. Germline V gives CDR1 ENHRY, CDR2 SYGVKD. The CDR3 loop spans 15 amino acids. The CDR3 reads CAISDLQGTVYGYTF. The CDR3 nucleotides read TGTGCCATCAGTGATTTACAGGGGACAGTCTATGGCTACACCTTC.